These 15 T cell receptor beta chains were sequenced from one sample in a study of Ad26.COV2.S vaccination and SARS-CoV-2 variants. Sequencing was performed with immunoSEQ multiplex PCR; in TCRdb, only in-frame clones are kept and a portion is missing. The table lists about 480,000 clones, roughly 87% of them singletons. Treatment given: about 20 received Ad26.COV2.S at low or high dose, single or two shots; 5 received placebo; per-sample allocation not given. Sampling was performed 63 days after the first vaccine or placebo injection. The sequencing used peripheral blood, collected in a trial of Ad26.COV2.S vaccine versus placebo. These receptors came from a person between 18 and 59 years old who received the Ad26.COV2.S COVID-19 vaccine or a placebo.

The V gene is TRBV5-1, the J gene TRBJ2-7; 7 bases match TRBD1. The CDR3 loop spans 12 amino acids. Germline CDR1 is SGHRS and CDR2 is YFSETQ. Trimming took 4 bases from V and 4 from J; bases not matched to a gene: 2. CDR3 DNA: TGCGCCAGCAGCCGGGACAGATACGAGCAGTACTTC. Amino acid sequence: CASSRDRYEQYF.

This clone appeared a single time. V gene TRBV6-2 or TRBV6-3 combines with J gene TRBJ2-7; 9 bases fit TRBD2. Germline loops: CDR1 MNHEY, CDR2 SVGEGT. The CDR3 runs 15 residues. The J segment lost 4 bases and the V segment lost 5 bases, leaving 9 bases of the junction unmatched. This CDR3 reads CASSQRVAGEYEQYF. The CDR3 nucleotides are TGTGCCAGCAGTCAGCGAGTAGCGGGAGAATACGAGCAGTACTTC.

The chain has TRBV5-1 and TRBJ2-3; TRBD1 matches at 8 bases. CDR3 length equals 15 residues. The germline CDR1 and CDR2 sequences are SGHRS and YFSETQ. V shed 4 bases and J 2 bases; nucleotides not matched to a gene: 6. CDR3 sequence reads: CASSLQGANTDTQYF. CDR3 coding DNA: TGCGCCAGCAGCCTTCAGGGGGCAAACACAGATACGCAGTATTTT.

Here the CDR3 DNA reads TGTGCCAGCAGCCCCACCGCCCGCAACAGGGAAGCTTTCTTT. As protein: CASSPTARNREAFF. V gene TRBV27 combines with J gene TRBJ1-1; weak D call: TRBD1 (5 bases). The germline V gene encodes CDR1 MNHEY and CDR2 SMNVEV (reference sequence). Between the trimmed V and J ends, which lost 6 bases and 8 bases, there was a span of 19 bases. This CDR3 has 14 residues.

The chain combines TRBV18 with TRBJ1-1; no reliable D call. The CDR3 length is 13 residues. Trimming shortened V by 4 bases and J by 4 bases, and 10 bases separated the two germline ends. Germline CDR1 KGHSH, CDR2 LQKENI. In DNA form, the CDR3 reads TGTGCCAGCTCACTTGATATGGCCACTGAAGCTTTCTTT. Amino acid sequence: CASSLDMATEAFF.

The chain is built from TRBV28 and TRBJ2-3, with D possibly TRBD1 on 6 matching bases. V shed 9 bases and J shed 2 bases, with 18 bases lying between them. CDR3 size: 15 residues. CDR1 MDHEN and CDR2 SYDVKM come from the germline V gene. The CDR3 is CASRSSDRPTDTQYF. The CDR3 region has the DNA TGTGCCAGTCGGTCTTCGGACAGACCCACAGATACGCAGTATTTT.

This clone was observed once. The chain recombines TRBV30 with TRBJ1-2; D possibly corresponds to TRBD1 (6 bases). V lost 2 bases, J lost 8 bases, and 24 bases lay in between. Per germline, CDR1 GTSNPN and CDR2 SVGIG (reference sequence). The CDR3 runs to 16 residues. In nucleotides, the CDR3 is TGTGCCTGGAGTTTGCGGGGGGGCGCTGGAGGGATGGGCTACACCTTC. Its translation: CAWSLRGGAGGMGYTF. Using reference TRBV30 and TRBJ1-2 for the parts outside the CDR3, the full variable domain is SQTIHQWPATLVQPVGSPLSLECTVEGTSNPNLYWYRQAAGRGLQLLFYSVGIGQISSEVPQNLSASRPQDRQFILSSKKLLLSDSGFYLCAWSLRGGAGGMGYTFGSGTRLTVV.

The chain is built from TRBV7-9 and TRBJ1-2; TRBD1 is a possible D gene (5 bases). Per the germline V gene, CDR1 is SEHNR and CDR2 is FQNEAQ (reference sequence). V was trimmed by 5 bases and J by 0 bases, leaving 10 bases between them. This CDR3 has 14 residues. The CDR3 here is CASSPRETNYGYTF. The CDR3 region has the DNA TGTGCCAGCAGCCCCAGGGAGACTAACTATGGCTACACCTTC.

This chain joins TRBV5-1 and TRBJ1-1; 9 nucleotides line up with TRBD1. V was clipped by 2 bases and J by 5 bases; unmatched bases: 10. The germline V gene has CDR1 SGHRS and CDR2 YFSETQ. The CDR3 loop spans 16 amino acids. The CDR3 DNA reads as TGCGCCAGCAGCTTCGCCCCGGGGACAGGGAGTACTGAAGCTTTCTTT. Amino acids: CASSFAPGTGSTEAFF.

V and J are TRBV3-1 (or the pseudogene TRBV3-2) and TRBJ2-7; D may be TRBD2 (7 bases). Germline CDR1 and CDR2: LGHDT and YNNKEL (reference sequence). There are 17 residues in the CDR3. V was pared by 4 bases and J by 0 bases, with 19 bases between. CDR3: CASSLKIGGGDSYEQYF. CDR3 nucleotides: TGTGCCAGCAGCCTCAAAATAGGGGGGGGCGACTCCTACGAGCAGTACTTC.

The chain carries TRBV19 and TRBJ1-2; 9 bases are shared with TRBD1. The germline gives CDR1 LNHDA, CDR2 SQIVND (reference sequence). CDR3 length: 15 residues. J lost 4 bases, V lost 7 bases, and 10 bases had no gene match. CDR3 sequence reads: CASKEVGQGIYGYTF. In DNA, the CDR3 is TGTGCCAGTAAGGAAGTGGGACAGGGAATCTATGGCTACACCTTC. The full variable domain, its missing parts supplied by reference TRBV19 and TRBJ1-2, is DGGITQSPKYLFRKEGQNVTLSCEQNLNHDAMYWYRQDPGQGLRLIYYSQIVNDFQKGDIAEGYSVSREKKESFPLTVTSAQKNPTAFYLCASKEVGQGIYGYTFGSGTRLTVV.

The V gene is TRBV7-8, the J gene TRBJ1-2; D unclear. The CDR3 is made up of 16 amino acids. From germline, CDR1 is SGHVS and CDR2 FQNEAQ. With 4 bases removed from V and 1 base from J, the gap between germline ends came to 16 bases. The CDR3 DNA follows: TGTGCCAGCAGCTCAACAGAGACGAGCTTTAACTATGGCTACACCTTC. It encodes CASSSTETSFNYGYTF.

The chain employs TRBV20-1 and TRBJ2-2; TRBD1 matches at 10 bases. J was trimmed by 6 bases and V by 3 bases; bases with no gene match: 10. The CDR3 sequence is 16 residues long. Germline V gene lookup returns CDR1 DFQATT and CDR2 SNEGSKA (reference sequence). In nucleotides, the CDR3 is TGCAGTGCTAGTCTTGCTGGGACAGGGGTATCCGGGGAGCTGTTTTTT. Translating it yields CSASLAGTGVSGELFF.

The CDR3, as DNA: TGTGCCAGCAGGAAACGGGAGTTGGTATTCTACGAGCAGTACTTC. The encoded protein is CASRKRELVFYEQYF. The chain employs TRBV5-6 and TRBJ2-7; maybe TRBD2 (6 bases). The CDR3 covers 15 residues. V was clipped by 5 bases and J by 3 bases, with 18 bases between them. Germline CDR1 is SGHDT and CDR2 is YYEEEE.

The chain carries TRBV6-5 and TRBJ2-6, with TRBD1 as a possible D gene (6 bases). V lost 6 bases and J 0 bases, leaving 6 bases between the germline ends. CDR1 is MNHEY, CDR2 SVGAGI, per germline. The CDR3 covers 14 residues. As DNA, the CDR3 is TGTGCCAGCAGGACAGGCTCTGGGGCCAACGTCCTGACTTTC. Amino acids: CASRTGSGANVLTF.